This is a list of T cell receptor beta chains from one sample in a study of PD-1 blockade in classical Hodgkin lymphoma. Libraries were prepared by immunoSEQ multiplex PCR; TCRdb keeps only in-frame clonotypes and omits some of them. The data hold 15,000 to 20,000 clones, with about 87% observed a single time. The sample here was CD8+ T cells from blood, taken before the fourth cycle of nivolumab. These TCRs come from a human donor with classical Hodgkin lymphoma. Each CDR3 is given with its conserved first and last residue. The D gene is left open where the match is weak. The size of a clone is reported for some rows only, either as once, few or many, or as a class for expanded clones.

CDR3nt: TGTGCCAGCAGCAAAGGTCCCCCGAACACCGGGGAGCTGTTTTTT
CDR3aa: CASSKGPPNTGELFF
len: 15
d_gene: -
v_gene: TRBV21-1
abundance: -
j_gene: TRBJ2-2

CDR3nt: TGTGCCATCAGTGAGAGGACTAGCGGGTTAGATGAGCAGTTCTTC
CDR3aa: CAISERTSGLDEQFF
len: 15
d_gene: TRBD2
v_gene: TRBV10-3
abundance: -
j_gene: TRBJ2-1

CDR3nt: TGCAGCGTTGATCTCGGAGACTACGAGCAGTACTTC
CDR3aa: CSVDLGDYEQYF
len: 12
d_gene: -
v_gene: TRBV29-1
abundance: -
j_gene: TRBJ2-7

CDR3nt: TGCGCCAGCACTTGGAGAGCGGGAGATGAGCAGTTCTTC
CDR3aa: CASTWRAGDEQFF
len: 13
d_gene: TRBD2
v_gene: TRBV5-1
abundance: -
j_gene: TRBJ2-1

CDR3nt: TGCGCCAGCAGGGGGACTAGCGGACTCACAGATACGCAGTATTTT
CDR3aa: CASRGTSGLTDTQYF
len: 15
d_gene: TRBD2
v_gene: TRBV10-1
abundance: -
j_gene: TRBJ2-3

CDR3nt: TGTGCCAGCAGCTTATCGAATCGCCGGGACTACTACTACGAGCAGTACTTC
CDR3aa: CASSLSNRRDYYYEQYF
len: 17
d_gene: TRBD2
v_gene: TRBV13
abundance: once
j_gene: TRBJ2-7

CDR3nt: TGTGCCAGCAGCTTAGGAGGGAGTCCTACCTACGAGCAGTACTTC
CDR3aa: CASSLGGSPTYEQYF
len: 15
d_gene: -
v_gene: TRBV11-2
abundance: -
j_gene: TRBJ2-7

CDR3nt: TGTGCCAGGAGGCAGGGCGATGAGCAGTTCTTC
CDR3aa: CARRQGDEQFF
len: 11
d_gene: -
v_gene: TRBV2
abundance: once
j_gene: TRBJ2-1

CDR3nt: TGTGCCAGCAGCTCCCTAAATGAGCAGTTCTTC
CDR3aa: CASSSLNEQFF
len: 11
d_gene: -
v_gene: TRBV7-2
abundance: -
j_gene: TRBJ2-1

CDR3nt: TGTGCCAGCAGCGTAGTGTACTTCGGGGAGCAGTACTTC
CDR3aa: CASSVVYFGEQYF
len: 13
d_gene: -
v_gene: TRBV9
abundance: -
j_gene: TRBJ2-7

CDR3nt: TGTGCCAGCAGTTACCCTGGACTGAACACTGAAGCTTTCTTT
CDR3aa: CASSYPGLNTEAFF
len: 14
d_gene: -
v_gene: TRBV28
abundance: -
j_gene: TRBJ1-1

CDR3nt: TGTGCCAGCAGCTCCTCCACTAGCGGGAGTGGTTCCTACGAGCAGTACTTC
CDR3aa: CASSSSTSGSGSYEQYF
len: 17
d_gene: TRBD2
v_gene: TRBV27
abundance: -
j_gene: TRBJ2-7

CDR3nt: TGTGCCAGCAGGGCGACTAGCGGGAGTGACCGCACAGATACGCAGTATTTT
CDR3aa: CASRATSGSDRTDTQYF
len: 17
d_gene: TRBD2
v_gene: TRBV2
abundance: -
j_gene: TRBJ2-3

CDR3nt: TGTGCCAGCAGAAACTACCCGACAGGATCTTACGAGCAGTACTTC
CDR3aa: CASRNYPTGSYEQYF
len: 15
d_gene: -
v_gene: TRBV28
abundance: -
j_gene: TRBJ2-7

CDR3nt: TGCAGCGTTGAATCGAACGAGAACACTGAAGCTTTCTTT
CDR3aa: CSVESNENTEAFF
len: 13
d_gene: -
v_gene: TRBV29-1
abundance: -
j_gene: TRBJ1-1

CDR3nt: TGTGCCAGCAGTTATAACCTAGCGGGAGCCAATGAGCAGTTCTTC
CDR3aa: CASSYNLAGANEQFF
len: 15
d_gene: TRBD2
v_gene: TRBV6-5
abundance: -
j_gene: TRBJ2-1

CDR3nt: TGTGCCAGCAGCCCCAACATTTACGAGCAGTACTTC
CDR3aa: CASSPNIYEQYF
len: 12
d_gene: -
v_gene: TRBV9
abundance: -
j_gene: TRBJ2-7

CDR3nt: TGTGCCAGCAGCTACAGGGGCGAATGGGTCACAGATACGCAGTATTTT
CDR3aa: CASSYRGEWVTDTQYF
len: 16
d_gene: TRBD1
v_gene: TRBV2
abundance: -
j_gene: TRBJ2-3

CDR3nt: TGTGCCAGCAAACTAGAGGGCGGGAGGGGGCAGCCCCAGCATTTT
CDR3aa: CASKLEGGRGQPQHF
len: 15
d_gene: -
v_gene: TRBV27
abundance: -
j_gene: TRBJ1-5

CDR3nt: TGTGCCAGCAGCGCCCGGACTAGCGGGAGCTATGGCTACACCTTC
CDR3aa: CASSARTSGSYGYTF
len: 15
d_gene: -
v_gene: TRBV9
abundance: -
j_gene: TRBJ1-2

CDR3nt: TGTGCCAGCAGCGGAAGCGGGGGACAGGGGGAGGGAGATACGCAGTATTTT
CDR3aa: CASSGSGGQGEGDTQYF
len: 17
d_gene: TRBD1
v_gene: TRBV9
abundance: -
j_gene: TRBJ2-3

CDR3nt: TGTGCCAGCAGCGGAGGGACAGGGCACAATGAGCAGTTCTTC
CDR3aa: CASSGGTGHNEQFF
len: 14
d_gene: TRBD1
v_gene: TRBV9
abundance: -
j_gene: TRBJ2-1

CDR3nt: TGTGCCAGCAGCTACGGGACAGCTACTATATTCCAAGAGACCCAGTACTTC
CDR3aa: CASSYGTATIFQETQYF
len: 17
d_gene: TRBD1
v_gene: TRBV28
abundance: -
j_gene: TRBJ2-5

CDR3nt: TGTGCCAGCAGTTTATACAGAAAAGAAGAGACCCAGTACTTC
CDR3aa: CASSLYRKEETQYF
len: 14
d_gene: -
v_gene: TRBV27
abundance: -
j_gene: TRBJ2-5

CDR3nt: TGCAGTGCTGGCCGACAGAATGAGCAGTTCTTC
CDR3aa: CSAGRQNEQFF
len: 11
d_gene: -
v_gene: TRBV20-1
abundance: -
j_gene: TRBJ2-1

CDR3nt: TGTGCCAGCAGTGGTGACCGGGACAGGGGGTTTTACGAGCAGTACTTC
CDR3aa: CASSGDRDRGFYEQYF
len: 16
d_gene: TRBD1
v_gene: TRBV2
abundance: -
j_gene: TRBJ2-7

CDR3nt: TGTGCCAGCTCACCATCCTGGGACAGCTACGAGCAGTACTTC
CDR3aa: CASSPSWDSYEQYF
len: 14
d_gene: TRBD1
v_gene: TRBV18
abundance: few
j_gene: TRBJ2-7

CDR3nt: TGTGCCAGCAGCGAGGGACTAGCGGGACTCGGGGAGAGGCAGTATTTT
CDR3aa: CASSEGLAGLGERQYF
len: 16
d_gene: TRBD2
v_gene: TRBV9
abundance: -
j_gene: TRBJ2-3

CDR3nt: TGTGCCAGCAGTGAATACGGGACAGTCAATCAGCCCCAGCATTTT
CDR3aa: CASSEYGTVNQPQHF
len: 15
d_gene: TRBD1
v_gene: TRBV6-1
abundance: -
j_gene: TRBJ1-5

CDR3nt: TGTGCCAGCAGCGTAGAGGACAGGGATGACACTGAAGCTTTCTTT
CDR3aa: CASSVEDRDDTEAFF
len: 15
d_gene: TRBD1
v_gene: TRBV7-6
abundance: -
j_gene: TRBJ1-1

CDR3nt: TGTGCCAGCATCCCCCCACGTCGCACCGGGGAGCTGTTTTTT
CDR3aa: CASIPPRRTGELFF
len: 14
d_gene: -
v_gene: TRBV28
abundance: -
j_gene: TRBJ2-2

CDR3nt: TGTGCCAGCTCACAGGGGGTTACGAACACCGGGGAGCTGTTTTTT
CDR3aa: CASSQGVTNTGELFF
len: 15
d_gene: -
v_gene: TRBV18
abundance: -
j_gene: TRBJ2-2

CDR3nt: TGTGCCAGCAGTTTATTAGGACAGGCCTCTGGGGCCAACGTCCTGACTTTC
CDR3aa: CASSLLGQASGANVLTF
len: 17
d_gene: TRBD1
v_gene: TRBV28
abundance: once
j_gene: TRBJ2-6

CDR3nt: TGCAGCGTTGACAGAACTAGTAGGGAGGGATCCTACGAGCAGTACTTC
CDR3aa: CSVDRTSREGSYEQYF
len: 16
d_gene: TRBD2
v_gene: TRBV29-1
abundance: -
j_gene: TRBJ2-7

CDR3nt: TGTGCCAGCAGCGTCACAGGAAACTCTGGAAACACCATATATTTT
CDR3aa: CASSVTGNSGNTIYF
len: 15
d_gene: -
v_gene: TRBV9
abundance: -
j_gene: TRBJ1-3

CDR3nt: TGTGCCAGTAGTATTAACTACTACAATGAGCAGTTCTTC
CDR3aa: CASSINYYNEQFF
len: 13
d_gene: -
v_gene: TRBV19
abundance: -
j_gene: TRBJ2-1

CDR3nt: TGTGCCAGCAGCCAACAGGGACAGTTATCCTACGAGCAGTACTTC
CDR3aa: CASSQQGQLSYEQYF
len: 15
d_gene: TRBD1
v_gene: TRBV13
abundance: -
j_gene: TRBJ2-7

CDR3nt: TGCAGCGTTGAATCTGGAGGTGAGCAGTTCTTC
CDR3aa: CSVESGGEQFF
len: 11
d_gene: -
v_gene: TRBV29-1
abundance: -
j_gene: TRBJ2-1

CDR3nt: TGTGCCAGCAGCTTATTAGGTGGCTACACCTTC
CDR3aa: CASSLLGGYTF
len: 11
d_gene: -
v_gene: TRBV11-2
abundance: once
j_gene: TRBJ1-2

CDR3nt: TGTGCCATCAGTGATGGTGGGAACACTGAAGCTTTCTTT
CDR3aa: CAISDGGNTEAFF
len: 13
d_gene: -
v_gene: TRBV10-3
abundance: -
j_gene: TRBJ1-1

CDR3nt: TGTGCCAGCAGCTCGGGGACAGGGAGATCCTACGAGCAGTACTTC
CDR3aa: CASSSGTGRSYEQYF
len: 15
d_gene: TRBD1
v_gene: TRBV7-9
abundance: -
j_gene: TRBJ2-7

CDR3nt: TGTGCCAGCAGTCCGGGACTAGCGGGAGAATGGAAGTTTGAGACCCAGTACTTC
CDR3aa: CASSPGLAGEWKFETQYF
len: 18
d_gene: TRBD2
v_gene: TRBV7-9
abundance: -
j_gene: TRBJ2-5

CDR3nt: TGTGCCAGCAGATTATGGGGGGCGTATGGCTACACCTTC
CDR3aa: CASRLWGAYGYTF
len: 13
d_gene: -
v_gene: TRBV5-4
abundance: once
j_gene: TRBJ1-2

CDR3nt: TGTGCCAGCAGCCCTGGAGGGACTAGCGGAGCCGCATCATACAATGAGCAGTTCTTC
CDR3aa: CASSPGGTSGAASYNEQFF
len: 19
d_gene: TRBD2
v_gene: TRBV7-9
abundance: -
j_gene: TRBJ2-1

CDR3nt: TGTGCCTGGAGGTCCGCGGGCGGGAGTGGCACAGATACGCAGTATTTT
CDR3aa: CAWRSAGGSGTDTQYF
len: 16
d_gene: TRBD2
v_gene: TRBV30
abundance: -
j_gene: TRBJ2-3

CDR3nt: TGTGCCAGCAGCTTAGCAACAGGGGGATCCTACGAGCAGTACTTC
CDR3aa: CASSLATGGSYEQYF
len: 15
d_gene: TRBD1
v_gene: TRBV7-7
abundance: few
j_gene: TRBJ2-7

CDR3nt: TGTGCCAGCAGCGTAGGGCTAGCGGGGGCCACAGATACGCAGTATTTT
CDR3aa: CASSVGLAGATDTQYF
len: 16
d_gene: TRBD2
v_gene: TRBV9
abundance: -
j_gene: TRBJ2-3

CDR3nt: TGTGCCAGCAGTTTGGGGGGTGCTCCTGAAGCTTTCTTT
CDR3aa: CASSLGGAPEAFF
len: 13
d_gene: -
v_gene: TRBV28
abundance: -
j_gene: TRBJ1-1

CDR3nt: TGCGCCAGCAGCTTGGATGGCAGGCCGAACACTGAAGCTTTCTTT
CDR3aa: CASSLDGRPNTEAFF
len: 15
d_gene: -
v_gene: TRBV5-1
abundance: -
j_gene: TRBJ1-1

CDR3nt: TGTGCCAGCAGTGAAGCGAGGCAGGGACGCTATGGCTACACCTTC
CDR3aa: CASSEARQGRYGYTF
len: 15
d_gene: -
v_gene: TRBV6-1
abundance: -
j_gene: TRBJ1-2

CDR3nt: TGTGCCAGAAGCTTTTGGGGTCCAGATACGCAGTATTTT
CDR3aa: CARSFWGPDTQYF
len: 13
d_gene: -
v_gene: TRBV5-3
abundance: -
j_gene: TRBJ2-3

CDR3nt: TGTGCCAGCAGCTTTCCCGGGGATTGGGAAAAACTGTTTTTT
CDR3aa: CASSFPGDWEKLFF
len: 14
d_gene: -
v_gene: TRBV7-9
abundance: -
j_gene: TRBJ1-4

CDR3nt: TGTGCCAGCAGTGGGGGGGCTCAGCCCCAGCATTTT
CDR3aa: CASSGGAQPQHF
len: 12
d_gene: -
v_gene: TRBV2
abundance: -
j_gene: TRBJ1-5

CDR3nt: TGTGCCAGTAGTATCCTCCTAACTGGGGCCAACGTCCTGACTTTC
CDR3aa: CASSILLTGANVLTF
len: 15
d_gene: -
v_gene: TRBV19
abundance: -
j_gene: TRBJ2-6

CDR3nt: TGCGCCAGCAGCCAGATTTCAGTTCCCTCCTCTGGAAACACCATATATTTT
CDR3aa: CASSQISVPSSGNTIYF
len: 17
d_gene: -
v_gene: TRBV4-1
abundance: -
j_gene: TRBJ1-3

CDR3nt: TGTGCCACCAGCAGAGATCGTATCGGCTCCTACAATGAGCAGTTCTTC
CDR3aa: CATSRDRIGSYNEQFF
len: 16
d_gene: -
v_gene: TRBV15
abundance: -
j_gene: TRBJ2-1

CDR3nt: TGTGCCAGCAGCCCAGAGGTAGCGGGGGCCTACAATGAGCAGTTCTTC
CDR3aa: CASSPEVAGAYNEQFF
len: 16
d_gene: TRBD2
v_gene: TRBV27
abundance: once
j_gene: TRBJ2-1

CDR3nt: TGTGCCAGCAGTTTTTTCAGTCTTAGCAATCAGCCCCAGCATTTT
CDR3aa: CASSFFSLSNQPQHF
len: 15
d_gene: -
v_gene: TRBV28
abundance: -
j_gene: TRBJ1-5